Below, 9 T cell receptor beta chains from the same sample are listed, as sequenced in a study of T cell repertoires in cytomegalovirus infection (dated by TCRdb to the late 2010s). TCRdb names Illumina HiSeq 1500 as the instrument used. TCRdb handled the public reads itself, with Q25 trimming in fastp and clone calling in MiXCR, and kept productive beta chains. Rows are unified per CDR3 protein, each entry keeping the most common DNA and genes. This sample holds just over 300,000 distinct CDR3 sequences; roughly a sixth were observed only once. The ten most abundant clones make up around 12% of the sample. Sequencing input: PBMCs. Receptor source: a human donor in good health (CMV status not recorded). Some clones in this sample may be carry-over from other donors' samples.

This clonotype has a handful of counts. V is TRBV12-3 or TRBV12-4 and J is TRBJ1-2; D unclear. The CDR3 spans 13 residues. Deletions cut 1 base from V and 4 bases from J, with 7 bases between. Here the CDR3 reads CASSLGQLYGYTF. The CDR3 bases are TGTGCCAGCAGTTTAGGGCAGCTCTATGGCTACACCTTC.

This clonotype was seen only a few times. The CDR3 region has the DNA TGTGCCAGCAGTGAACCGGGGGGCCCATCTGAAGCTTTCTTT. Translation: CASSEPGGPSEAFF. This chain connects TRBV6-1 to TRBJ1-1; D is possibly TRBD1 (6 bases). The length of the CDR3 is 14 residues. Germline CDR1 and CDR2: MNHNS and SASEGT. Trimming shortened V by 2 bases and J by 6 bases, and 13 bases separated the two germline ends.

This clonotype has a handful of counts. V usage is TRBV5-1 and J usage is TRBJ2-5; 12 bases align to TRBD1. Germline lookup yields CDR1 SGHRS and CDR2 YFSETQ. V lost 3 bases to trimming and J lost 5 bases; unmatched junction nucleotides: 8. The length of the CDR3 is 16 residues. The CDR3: CASSSTGTGGIETQYF. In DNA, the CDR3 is TGCGCCAGCAGCTCGACCGGGACAGGGGGCATCGAGACCCAGTACTTC.

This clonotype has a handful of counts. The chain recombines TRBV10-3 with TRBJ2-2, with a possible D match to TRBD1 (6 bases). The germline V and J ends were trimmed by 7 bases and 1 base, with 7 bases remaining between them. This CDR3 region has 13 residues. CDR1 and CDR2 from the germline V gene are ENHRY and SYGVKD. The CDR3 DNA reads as TGTGCCATCACGGGACAGAACACCGGGGAGCTGTTTTTT. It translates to CAITGQNTGELFF.

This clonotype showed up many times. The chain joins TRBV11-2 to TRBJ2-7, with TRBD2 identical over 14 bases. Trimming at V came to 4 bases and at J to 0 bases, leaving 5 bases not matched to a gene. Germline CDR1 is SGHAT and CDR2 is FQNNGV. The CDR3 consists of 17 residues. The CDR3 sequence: CASSWTSGGFNSYEQYF. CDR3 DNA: TGTGCCAGCAGCTGGACTAGCGGGGGGTTCAACTCCTACGAGCAGTACTTC.

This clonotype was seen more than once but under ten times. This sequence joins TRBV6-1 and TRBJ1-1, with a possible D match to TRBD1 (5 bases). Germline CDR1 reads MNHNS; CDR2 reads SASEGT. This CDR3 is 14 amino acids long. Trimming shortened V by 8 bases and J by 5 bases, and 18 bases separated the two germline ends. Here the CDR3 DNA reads TGTGCCAGCTTCCGCGATGGGGAGGGGACTGAAGCTTTCTTT. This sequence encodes CASFRDGEGTEAFF.

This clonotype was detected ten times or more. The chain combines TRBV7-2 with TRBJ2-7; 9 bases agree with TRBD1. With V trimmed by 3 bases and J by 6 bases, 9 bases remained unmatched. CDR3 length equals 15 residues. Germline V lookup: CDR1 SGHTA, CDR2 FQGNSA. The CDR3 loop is CASSLTPGTGREQYF. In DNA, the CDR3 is TGTGCCAGCAGCTTGACCCCCGGGACAGGGCGCGAGCAGTACTTC. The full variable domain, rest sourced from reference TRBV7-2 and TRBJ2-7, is GAGVSQSPSNKVTEKGKDVELRCDPISGHTALYWYRQSLGQGLEFLIYFQGNSAPDKSGLPSDRFSAERTGGSVSTLTIQRTQQEDSAVYLCASSLTPGTGREQYFGPGTRLTVT.

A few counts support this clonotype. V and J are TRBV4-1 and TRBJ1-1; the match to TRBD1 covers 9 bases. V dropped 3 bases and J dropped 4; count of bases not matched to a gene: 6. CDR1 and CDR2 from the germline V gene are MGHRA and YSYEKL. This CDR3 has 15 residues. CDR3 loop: CASSQGKDRGTEAFF. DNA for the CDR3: TGCGCCAGCAGCCAGGGTAAGGACAGGGGCACTGAAGCTTTCTTT.

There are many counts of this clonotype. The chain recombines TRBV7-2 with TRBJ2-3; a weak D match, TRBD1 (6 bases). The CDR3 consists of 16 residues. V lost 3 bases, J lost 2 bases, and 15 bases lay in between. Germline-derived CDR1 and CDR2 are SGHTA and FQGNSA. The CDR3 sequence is CASSFSGGFYTDTQYF. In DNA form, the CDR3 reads TGTGCCAGCAGCTTTAGTGGGGGCTTCTACACAGATACGCAGTATTTT.